This entry lists 27 T cell receptor beta chains sequenced from one sample in a study of OX40 agonist ivuxolimab in advanced cancers. Sequencing was performed with immunoSEQ multiplex PCR; in TCRdb, only in-frame clones are kept and a portion is missing. The table lists about 67,000 clones, about 85% of them singletons. This specimen was CD4+ or CD8+ T cells sorted from blood, taken in a trial of the OX40 agonist ivuxolimab. Every receptor here comes from an adult with an advanced solid tumor such as melanoma, head and neck, liver or kidney cancer.

V usage is TRBV9 and J usage is TRBJ2-1; tentative D call: TRBD1 (6 bases). Germline CDR1 and CDR2: SGDLS and YYNGEE. CDR3 length equals 15 residues. Trimming took 0 bases from V and 8 from J, leaving 15 bases between them. The CDR3, as DNA: TGTGCCAGCAGCGTAGATGGGACAAATAGATATGAGCAGTTCTTC. Translated: CASSVDGTNRYEQFF.

As to this clone: The same CDR3 arises from other DNA sequences in this sample as well. The chain employs TRBV5-1 and TRBJ2-3; D is undetermined. The CDR3 has 13 residues. The germline V gene encodes CDR1 SGHRS and CDR2 YFSETQ. V lost 1 base and J 0 bases, leaving 3 bases between the germline ends. The CDR3 spells CASSLTSTDTQYF. The CDR3 bases are TGCGCCAGCAGCTTGACCAGCACAGATACGCAGTATTTT.

The chain couples TRBV29-1 to TRBJ1-4; TRBD1 matches at 8 bases. The CDR3 is 16 amino acids. V was clipped by 6 bases and J by 7 bases; unmatched bases: 16. Per the germline V gene, CDR1 is SQVTM and CDR2 is ANQGSEA. CDR3 DNA sequence: TGCAGCGTCAAATTAGACAGGGGACTCCCCCGTGAAAAACTGTTTTTT. This sequence encodes CSVKLDRGLPREKLFF.

The V gene is TRBV5-1, the J gene TRBJ2-3, with D possibly TRBD1 on 6 matching bases. CDR1 and CDR2 (germline): SGHRS, YFSETQ. The V and J ends lost 5 bases and 0 bases respectively, with 13 bases between them. This CDR3 comprises 15 residues. Written as DNA, the CDR3 is TGCGCCAGCAGGACAGGCCTTACTAGCACAGATACGCAGTATTTT. This encodes CASRTGLTSTDTQYF.

This clone was counted once. The chain combines TRBV6-6 with TRBJ1-2; D call uncertain. V was shortened by 8 bases and J by 6 bases, with 19 bases between the two germline ends. There are 14 residues in the CDR3. Germline assignment: CDR1 MNHNY and CDR2 SVGAGI (reference sequence). The CDR3 protein is CASRRADHLDGYTF. DNA of the CDR3: TGTGCCAGCCGCCGGGCCGACCATCTCGATGGCTACACCTTC.

V gene TRBV11-2 combines with J gene TRBJ1-4, with 7 bases that match TRBD1. Per the germline V gene, CDR1 is SGHAT and CDR2 is FQNNGV. This CDR3 spans 15 amino acids. Trimming removed 5 bases from V and 0 bases from J; junction bases left unmatched: 3. CDR3 sequence reads: CASSLTGATNEKLFF. The CDR3 DNA reads as TGTGCCAGCAGCCTTACAGGGGCAACTAATGAAAAACTGTTTTTT.

This clone was counted only a few times. The CDR3 bases are TGTGCCAGCAGTCTACAGAGGGGGCTGGGCTACACCTTC. It translates to CASSLQRGLGYTF. The chain couples TRBV28 to TRBJ1-2, with 7 bases matching TRBD1. The CDR3 spans 13 residues. J gave up 8 bases and V 5 bases, and 8 bases lay outside the gene matches. The germline CDR1 and CDR2 sequences are MDHEN and SYDVKM.

The chain joins TRBV7-2 to TRBJ2-1; D ambiguous. V was cut by 4 bases and J by 6 bases, with 7 bases left in between. CDR3 length: 12 residues. Germline CDR1 and CDR2: SGHTA and FQGNSA. The CDR3 sequence is CASSSTINEQFF. CDR3 nucleotides: TGTGCCAGCAGCTCCACAATCAATGAGCAGTTCTTC. Based on the CDR3 plus reference TRBV7-2 and TRBJ2-1, the full variable domain is GAGVSQSPSNKVTEKGKDVELRCDPISGHTALYWYRQSLGQGLEFLIYFQGNSAPDKSGLPSDRFSAERTGGSVSTLTIQRTQQEDSAVYLCASSSTINEQFFGPGTRLTVL.

The CDR3: CASSRGRAGNEQFF. The DNA for the CDR3 is TGTGCCAGCAGCCGGGGGAGGGCCGGGAATGAGCAGTTCTTC. The chain recombines TRBV7-9 with TRBJ2-1; 7 bases map to TRBD2. The CDR3 sequence is 14 residues long. After removal of 5 bases from V and 7 bases from J, the junction contained 8 bases not matched to a gene. CDR1 and CDR2 (germline): SEHNR, FQNEAQ (reference sequence).

The rearrangement links TRBV4-1 to TRBJ1-1; tentative D call: TRBD1 (5 bases). The CDR3 totals 16 residues. CDR1 is MGHRA and CDR2 is YSYEKL in the germline V gene. The V gene lost 4 bases and the J gene lost 2 bases, with 17 bases spanning the gap. CDR3: CASSRGRQTLNTEAFF. CDR3 nucleotides: TGCGCCAGCAGCCGAGGTAGACAGACATTAAACACTGAAGCTTTCTTT.

The rearrangement joins TRBV6-5 to TRBJ1-3, with TRBD1 matching 8 bases. J lost 0 bases, V lost 5 bases, and 3 bases had no gene match. Germline values: CDR1 MNHEY, CDR2 SVGAGI. The CDR3 totals 15 residues. The DNA of the CDR3 is TGTGCCAGCAGTCCGGACAGGGCCTCTGGAAACACCATATATTTT. Translated, it gives CASSPDRASGNTIYF.

This chain joins TRBV18 and TRBJ1-2; D is ambiguous. Germline lookup yields CDR1 KGHSH and CDR2 LQKENI. V was shortened by 3 bases and J by 0 bases, with 5 bases between the two germline ends. This CDR3 contains 13 residues. This CDR3 is CASSPAANYGYTF. The CDR3 DNA reads TGTGCCAGCTCACCGGCAGCTAACTATGGCTACACCTTC. The full variable domain, completed using reference TRBV18 and TRBJ1-2, is NAGVMQNPRHLVRRRGQEARLRCSPMKGHSHVYWYRQLPEEGLKFMVYLQKENIIDESGMPKERFSAEFPKEGPSILRIQQVVRGDSAAYFCASSPAANYGYTFGSGTRLTVV.

The CDR3 spells CASSWRDFQETQYF. The CDR3 DNA follows: TGTGCCAGCAGTTGGCGGGACTTCCAAGAGACCCAGTACTTC. This chain links TRBV28 with TRBJ2-5, with D maybe TRBD2 (6 bases). Looked up from germline, CDR1 is MDHEN and CDR2 is SYDVKM. Trimming shortened V by 4 bases and J by 1 base, and 10 bases separated the two germline ends. The CDR3 is 14 residues long.

The CDR3 region is CASSLVLLRGRGHNYGYTF. In nucleotides, the CDR3 is TGTGCCAGCAGCTTAGTCCTATTGCGGGGAAGGGGACATAACTATGGCTACACCTTC. This chain connects TRBV11-3 to TRBJ1-2; possibly TRBD1 for D (6 bases). Trimming took 1 base from V and 1 from J, leaving 22 bases between them. There are 19 residues in the CDR3. Germline V CDR1 and CDR2: SGHNT, YENEEA.

This clone has a single count. The rearrangement uses TRBV18 and TRBJ2-2; unclear D gene. V was shortened by 2 bases and J by 3 bases, with 13 bases between the two germline ends. The CDR3 extends over 16 amino acids. CDR1 is KGHSH and CDR2 is LQKENI in the germline V gene. CDR3 sequence reads: CASSPSRHPDTGELFF. The CDR3 bases are TGTGCCAGCTCACCAAGTCGGCACCCAGACACCGGGGAGCTGTTTTTT.

This clone has only a few counts. The chain employs TRBV4-3 and TRBJ2-1; 12 nucleotides agree with TRBD2. This CDR3 contains 16 residues. The germline V gene has CDR1 LGHNA and CDR2 YSLEER. J gave up 10 bases and V 1 base, and 8 bases lay outside the gene matches. The CDR3 loop reads CASSQGRLAGAREQFF. The CDR3 DNA reads as TGCGCCAGCAGCCAAGGCCGACTAGCGGGGGCAAGAGAGCAGTTCTTC.

This sequence joins TRBV4-1 and TRBJ1-4; D gene unclear. Germline CDR1 and CDR2: MGHRA and YSYEKL. Trimming took 1 base from V and 0 from J, leaving 3 bases between them. The CDR3 runs to 14 residues. CDR3 in amino acids: CASSQGATNEKLFF. The DNA of the CDR3 is TGCGCCAGCAGCCAAGGGGCAACTAATGAAAAACTGTTTTTT.

The V gene is TRBV28, the J gene TRBJ1-4; weak D call: TRBD1 (5 bases). The CDR3 loop spans 16 amino acids. The ends were cut back, 10 bases at V and 0 bases at J, with 18 bases in the middle. From germline, CDR1 is MDHEN and CDR2 SYDVKM. In nucleotides, the CDR3 is TGTGCCACCTCCGGGGGGGGGAGTACAACTAATGAAAAACTGTTTTTT. This gives the protein CATSGGGSTTNEKLFF.

The V call is TRBV21-1, the J call TRBJ1-1. TRBV21-1 is a documented pseudogene. This CDR3 spans 15 amino acids. The CDR3 DNA is TGTGCCAGCAGCAATGGACCCAGCGAAAACACTGAAGCTTTCTTT. Encoded protein: CASSNGPSENTEAFF.

This chain uses TRBV2 with TRBJ2-2; maybe TRBD2 (6 bases). Trimming took off 6 bases at V and 2 bases at J, with 10 bases between the two ends. CDR1 and CDR2 from the germline V gene are SNHLY and FYNNEI. The CDR3 has 14 residues. CDR3: CASRGEDNTGELFF. Here the CDR3 DNA reads TGTGCCAGCAGGGGGGAGGACAACACCGGGGAGCTGTTTTTT.

This clone was counted only a few times. V gene TRBV7-2 combines with J gene TRBJ2-1, with D possibly TRBD2 on 6 matching bases. The CDR3 extends over 15 amino acids. Germline assignment: CDR1 SGHTA and CDR2 FQGNSA. With 2 bases removed from V and 2 bases from J, the gap between germline ends came to 10 bases. CDR3 in amino acids: CASSLMSGAYNEQFF. DNA of the CDR3: TGTGCCAGCAGCTTAATGTCGGGGGCCTACAATGAGCAGTTCTTC.

This clone was observed once. The J gene is TRBJ2-5, the V gene TRBV6-1; 9 bases map to TRBD2. The J call may be faulty, since TRBJ2-7 better matches the DNA end. Per the germline V gene, CDR1 is MNHNS and CDR2 is SASEGT. The CDR3 is made up of 18 amino acids. The CDR3 DNA follows: TGTGCCAGCAGTGAAATGCGGTGGGGCGGGAGGGCCTCCTACGAGCAGTACTTC. Its translation is CASSEMRWGGRASYEQYF.

V and J are TRBV10-3 and TRBJ1-1; no reliable D call. The CDR3 has 11 amino acids. CDR1 and CDR2 from the germline V gene are ENHRY and SYGVKD. Trimming cost V 8 bases and J 10 bases, with 14 bases left between them. As DNA, the CDR3 is TGTGCCATCTTCGGCGCAGAGGGAGCTTTCTTT. Translation: CAIFGAEGAFF.

V usage is TRBV19 and J usage is TRBJ2-7; the D gene is possibly TRBD1 (5 bases). The CDR3 sequence is 13 residues long. V was shortened by 3 bases and J by 2 bases, with 8 bases between the two germline ends. The germline V gene has CDR1 LNHDA and CDR2 SQIVND (reference sequence). DNA for the CDR3: TGTGCCAGTAGTATTAGGGGTACCTACGAGCAGTACTTC. This translates into CASSIRGTYEQYF.

V gene TRBV5-1 combines with J gene TRBJ1-5; D is uncertain. Trimming left V 1 base short and J 2 bases short, with 7 bases between. The length of the CDR3 is 14 residues. The germline gives CDR1 SGHRS, CDR2 YFSETQ. CDR3 nucleotide sequence: TGCGCCAGCAGCTTGAGTGGTGGCAATCAGCCCCAGCATTTT. Its protein product is CASSLSGGNQPQHF. Full variable domain (missing parts from reference TRBV5-1 and TRBJ1-5): KAGVTQTPRYLIKTRGQQVTLSCSPISGHRSVSWYQQTPGQGLQFLFEYFSETQRNKGNFPGRFSGRQFSNSRSEMNVSTLELGDSALYLCASSLSGGNQPQHFGDGTRLSIL.

V usage is TRBV5-6 and J usage is TRBJ2-7; 9 positions agree with TRBD1. Germline trimming cut 4 bases from V and 2 bases from J; bases unmatched to any gene: 4. CDR3 length equals 14 residues. Germline values: CDR1 SGHDT, CDR2 YYEEEE. The CDR3 sequence: CASSRDRVTYEQYF. The CDR3 nucleotides are TGTGCCAGCAGCCGGGACAGGGTAACCTACGAGCAGTACTTC. Looking up the rest from reference TRBV5-6 and TRBJ2-7 gives the full variable domain: DAGVTQSPTHLIKTRGQQVTLRCSPKSGHDTVSWYQQALGQGPQFIFQYYEEEERQRGNFPDRFSGHQFPNYSSELNVNALLLGDSALYLCASSRDRVTYEQYFGPGTRLTVT.

The rearrangement uses TRBV7-8 and TRBJ2-3; possibly TRBD2 for D (5 bases). This CDR3 spans 14 amino acids. CDR1 is SGHVS, CDR2 FQNEAQ, per germline. The V end was cut by 3 bases, the J end by 5 bases, with 12 bases between. This chain's CDR3 is CASSFGDGVDTQYF. CDR3 DNA: TGTGCCAGCAGCTTTGGCGACGGGGTAGATACGCAGTATTTT. Variable domain in full (rest from reference TRBV7-8 and TRBJ2-3): GAGVSQSPRYKVAKRGQDVALRCDPISGHVSLFWYQQALGQGPEFLTYFQNEAQLDKSGLPSDRFFAERPEGSVSTLKIQRTQQEDSAVYLCASSFGDGVDTQYFGPGTRLTVL.